Below, 16 T cell receptor beta chains from the same sample are listed, as sequenced in a study of glioma-infiltrating T cells. TCR alpha and beta CDR3 regions were amplified from RNA using iRepertoire nested multiplex PCR. TCRdb called the multiplex PCR reads again in MiXCR, with one record for every CDR3 protein. The data show 9,500 to 12,000 distinct CDR3 sequences, 56% seen once. The sequenced sample was glioma tissue, nonneoplastic brain tissue, or PBMCs (not recorded which). The receptors were gathered from a human donor with low-grade glioma or glioblastoma, undergoing nonglioma brain surgery, or in good health (not recorded which).

V usage is TRBV27 and J usage is TRBJ2-3; D is unresolved. V lost 0 bases, J lost 4 bases, and 14 bases lay in between. CDR3 size: 16 residues. Looked up from germline, CDR1 is MNHEY and CDR2 is SMNVEV (reference sequence). CDR3 nucleotides: TGTGCCAGCAGTTTATCAGGAACCCTGATAGCAGATACGCAGTATTTT. Its translation: CASSLSGTLIADTQYF.

There are many counts of this clonotype. This chain uses TRBV19 with TRBJ2-7; TRBD1 might be the D (8 bases). Between the trimmed V and J ends, which lost 5 bases and 0 bases, there was a span of 17 bases. The CDR3 sequence is 16 residues long. The germline V gene has CDR1 LNHDA and CDR2 SQIVND (reference sequence). Here the CDR3 reads CASSSKGGTGSYEQYF. In nucleotides, the CDR3 is TGTGCCAGTAGTTCGAAGGGAGGGACAGGCTCCTACGAGCAGTACTTC.

As to this clonotype: The CDR3 carries no conserved terminal phenylalanine or tryptophan, so it likely arises from a read error. This chain joins TRBV20-1 and TRBJ1-2; D is uncertain. This CDR3 contains 12 residues. The germline gives CDR1 DFQATT, CDR2 SNEGSKA (reference sequence). Trimming cost V 2 bases and J 5 bases, with 9 bases left between them. The CDR3 reads CSARIAGYGYTL. The CDR3 DNA reads TGCAGTGCTAGAATTGCTGGATATGGCTACACCCTC.

This clonotype came up many times. This sequence joins TRBV29-1 and TRBJ2-7; 10 bases line up with TRBD1. The germline CDR1 and CDR2 sequences are SQVTM and ANQGSEA. The ends lost 1 base at V and 3 bases at J; junction bases unmatched: 9. CDR3 size: 16 residues. Here the CDR3 reads CSVEGSETGGSYEQYF. The CDR3 DNA sequence: TGCAGCGTTGAAGGGTCCGAGACAGGGGGCAGCTACGAGCAGTACTTC.

The table lists this clonotype with many counts. The gene calls are TRBV3-1 and TRBJ2-1; D call uncertain. Trimming removed 0 bases at V and 2 bases at J, with 11 bases between. The CDR3 contains 16 residues. Germline V lookup: CDR1 LGHDT, CDR2 YNNKEL (reference sequence). This chain's CDR3 is CASSQDPTPAYNEQFF. The CDR3 nucleotides read TGTGCCAGCAGCCAAGACCCGACGCCCGCCTACAATGAGCAGTTCTTC.

Within the sample, this clonotype is medium-sized. The rearrangement uses TRBV20-1 and TRBJ2-1, with no clear D. Trimming stripped 0 bases from V and 3 bases from J, with 18 bases between. Germline CDR1 is DFQATT and CDR2 is SNEGSKA (reference sequence). The CDR3 contains 17 residues. The CDR3 loop reads CSARDFASEESYNEQFF. The CDR3 DNA reads as TGCAGTGCTAGAGATTTTGCCTCCGAGGAGAGCTACAATGAGCAGTTCTTC.

This clonotype is medium-sized by share. The rearrangement joins TRBV19 to TRBJ2-6; weak D call: TRBD1 (6 bases). Per germline, CDR1 LNHDA and CDR2 SQIVND (reference sequence). The V and J ends lost 4 bases and 3 bases respectively, with 10 bases between them. The CDR3 contains 15 residues. The CDR3 nucleotides are TGTGCCAGTAGTACCAGGACAGATGGGGCCAACGTCCTGACTTTC. Its translation: CASSTRTDGANVLTF. Full variable domain (missing parts from reference TRBV19 and TRBJ2-6): DGGITQSPKYLFRKEGQNVTLSCEQNLNHDAMYWYRQDPGQGLRLIYYSQIVNDFQKGDIAEGYSVSREKKESFPLTVTSAQKNPTAFYLCASSTRTDGANVLTFGAGSRLTVL.

The chain joins TRBV28 to TRBJ1-1, with D hard to call. Germline V gene sequence: CDR1 MDHEN, CDR2 SYDVKM. This CDR3 is built from 16 residues. V lost 7 bases, J lost 0 bases, and 18 bases lay in between. The CDR3 spells CASNEGSEVVNTEAFF. Here the CDR3 DNA reads TGTGCCAGCAACGAAGGTTCGGAGGTAGTGAACACTGAAGCTTTCTTT.

Worth noting for this clonotype: One junction end does not reproduce the germline sequence, and a read error may be involved. This chain joins TRBV6-1 and TRBJ1-5; D call uncertain. From germline, CDR1 is MNHNS and CDR2 SASEGT. The CDR3 spans 16 residues. The CDR3 coding sequence is TGTGCCAGCAGTGAAGATGCGGAGGTGAGCAATCAGCCCAAGCATTTT. Protein sequence: CASSEDAEVSNQPKHF.

This clonotype is categorized as medium-sized (0.01 to 0.1%). The chain joins TRBV20-1 to TRBJ1-5, with D perhaps matching TRBD1 (5 bases). The V and J ends lost 0 bases and 5 bases respectively, with 8 bases between them. Germline V lookup: CDR1 DFQATT, CDR2 SNEGSKA (reference sequence). The CDR3 runs to 13 residues. CDR3 nucleotide sequence: TGCAGTGCTAGAGAGGACACGTATCAGCCCCAGCATTTT. Amino acids: CSAREDTYQPQHF.

A note on this clonotype: No DNA is shown, since the ends of the CDR3 on it are uncertain; the CDR3 is the one TCRdb lists. This rearrangement joins TRBV6-2 or TRBV6-3 to TRBJ2-5; the D call in the table, TRBD2, was not verified against the DNA. In germline, CDR1 is MNHEY, CDR2 SVGEGT. Termini included, the CDR3 measures 15 amino acids. The CDR3 loop reads CACSARSSVGETQYF.

Within the sample, this clonotype is medium-sized. This chain connects TRBV28 to TRBJ2-7; D is undetermined. Looked up from germline, CDR1 is MDHEN and CDR2 is SYDVKM. V lost 2 bases to trimming and J lost 0 bases, with 5 bases between them. The CDR3 runs 13 residues. CDR3 region: CASSLDNSYEQYF. The CDR3 coding sequence is TGTGCCAGCAGTTTAGACAACTCCTACGAGCAGTACTTC.

As concerns this clonotype: A much larger clone lies a single base off, so this may be a read error. The chain has TRBV9 and TRBJ2-5; D is perhaps TRBD1 (6 bases). Germline V gives CDR1 SGDLS, CDR2 YYNGEE. This CDR3 is built from 13 residues. The DNA for the CDR3 is TGTGCCGGCAGCGTGACAGGAAAAGAGACCCAGTACTTC. It encodes CAGSVTGKETQYF.

This clonotype occurred many times. This rearrangement joins TRBV18 to TRBJ2-7; the D is unclear. CDR3 size: 14 residues. Germline CDR1 KGHSH, CDR2 LQKENI. V shed 4 bases and J shed 0 bases, with 10 bases lying between them. CDR3 coding DNA: TGTGCCAGCTCACAGGAGTCAGACTCCTACGAGCAGTACTTC. Encoded protein: CASSQESDSYEQYF.

Regarding this clonotype: Lacking the conserved final phenylalanine or tryptophan, this CDR3 likely reflects a read error. V gene TRBV2 combines with J gene TRBJ2-1; no reliable D call. CDR3 length: 14 residues. Trimming cost V 2 bases and J 8 bases, with 13 bases left between them. Per the germline V gene, CDR1 is SNHLY and CDR2 is FYNNEI. The CDR3 nucleotides read TGTGCCAGCAGTGAATCGCAGTTAGTAGATGAGCAGTTCTCC. Translation gives CASSESQLVDEQFS.

The chain couples TRBV28 to TRBJ2-7, with TRBD2 matching 9 bases. V lost 4 bases, J lost 12 bases, and 7 bases stayed unmatched. Germline V gene data show CDR1 as MDHEN and CDR2 as SYDVKM. This CDR3 is built from 12 residues. Here the CDR3 reads CASSSSGTIWYF. CDR3 nucleotides: TGTGCCAGCAGTTCTAGCGGGACGATATGGTACTTC. The full variable domain, completed using reference TRBV28 and TRBJ2-7, is DVKVTQSSRYLVKRTGEKVFLECVQDMDHENMFWYRQDPGLGLRLIYFSYDVKMKEKGDIPEGYSVSREKKERFSLILESASTNQTSMYLCASSSSGTIWYFGPGTRLTVT.